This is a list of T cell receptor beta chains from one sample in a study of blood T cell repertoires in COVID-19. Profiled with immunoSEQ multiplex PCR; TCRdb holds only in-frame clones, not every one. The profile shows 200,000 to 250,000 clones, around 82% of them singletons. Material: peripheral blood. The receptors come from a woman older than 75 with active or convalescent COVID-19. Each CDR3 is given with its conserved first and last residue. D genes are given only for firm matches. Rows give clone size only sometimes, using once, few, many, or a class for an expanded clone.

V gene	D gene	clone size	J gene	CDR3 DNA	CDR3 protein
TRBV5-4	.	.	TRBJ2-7	TGTGCCAGCAGACAGAGGTTGGAGGGACCCTACGAGCAGTACTTC	CASRQRLEGPYEQYF
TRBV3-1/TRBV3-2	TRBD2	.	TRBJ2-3	TGTGCCAGCAGCCAAGGCTACGGCGGGAGGTCCGGAGATACGCAGTATTTT	CASSQGYGGRSGDTQYF
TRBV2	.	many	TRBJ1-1	TGTGCCAGCAGTGATCAGGGGATTGCCACTGAAGCTTTCTTT	CASSDQGIATEAFF
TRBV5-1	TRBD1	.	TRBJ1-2	TGCGCCAGCAGCTTAACAGGGGAGAAATATGGCTACACCTTC	CASSLTGEKYGYTF
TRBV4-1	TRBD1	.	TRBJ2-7	TGCGCCAGCAGCCAATCCGGACAGGGGGCGAAGTACGAGCAGTACTTC	CASSQSGQGAKYEQYF
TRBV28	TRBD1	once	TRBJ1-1	TGTGCCAGCAGTTACGTGACAGGGATTCGGACTGAAGCTTTCTTT	CASSYVTGIRTEAFF
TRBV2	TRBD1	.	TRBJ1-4	TGTGCCAGCAGTGAGAATGGACAGGGCGGGGAAAAACTGTTTTTT	CASSENGQGGEKLFF
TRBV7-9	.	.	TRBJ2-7	TGTGCCAGCAGCCGACAGGCCTCTCTAGAATACGAGCAGTACTTC	CASSRQASLEYEQYF
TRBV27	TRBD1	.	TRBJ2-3	TGTGCCAGCAGTTTTCGCCCGGGACAGGGCGTAACAGATACGCAGTATTTT	CASSFRPGQGVTDTQYF
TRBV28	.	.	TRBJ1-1	TGTGCCAGCAGTTCCGGGACTGTGAACACTGAAGCTTTCTTT	CASSSGTVNTEAFF
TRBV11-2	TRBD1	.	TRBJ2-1	TGTGCCAGCAGCTTACTCAGGGGGCGGTCTGAGCAGTTCTTC	CASSLLRGRSEQFF
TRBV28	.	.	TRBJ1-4	TGTGCCAGCAAGGGACCGGGGGGGACGGCTAATGAAAAACTGTTTTTT	CASKGPGGTANEKLFF
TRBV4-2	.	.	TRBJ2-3	TGTGCCAGCAGCCAAGATGGCGACTTCACAGATACGCAGTATTTT	CASSQDGDFTDTQYF
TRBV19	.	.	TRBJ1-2	TGTGCCAGTAGTGCCGGTCCGTGGGGGCAGGGCTACACCTTC	CASSAGPWGQGYTF
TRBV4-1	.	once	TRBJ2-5	TGCGCCAGCAGCCAAGAAGCAGTGAGAGAGCGCCAGTACTTC	CASSQEAVRERQYF
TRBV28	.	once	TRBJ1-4	TGTGCCAGCAGTTCTTCAGGTGAAAAACTGTTTTTT	CASSSSGEKLFF
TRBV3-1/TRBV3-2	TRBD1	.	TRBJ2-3	TGTGCCAGCAGCCCAACTACGGGACAGGGTCGGACAGATACGCAGTATTTT	CASSPTTGQGRTDTQYF
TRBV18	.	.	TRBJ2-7	TGTGCCAGCTCACGGAGGGGAGTGGACGAGCAGTACTTC	CASSRRGVDEQYF
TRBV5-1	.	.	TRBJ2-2	TGCGCCAGCAGCCTAAAAGGGGGATTGAACACCGGGGAGCTGTTTTTT	CASSLKGGLNTGELFF
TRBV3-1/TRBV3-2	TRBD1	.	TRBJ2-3	TGTGCCAGCAGCCAAAATCCTACCGGGACAGGCTCCACAGATACGCAGTATTTT	CASSQNPTGTGSTDTQYF
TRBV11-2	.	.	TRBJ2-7	TGTGCCAGCAGCTTAGGTCTAACCTCCTACGAGCAGTACTTC	CASSLGLTSYEQYF
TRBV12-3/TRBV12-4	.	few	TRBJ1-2	TGTGCCAGCAGTTTTCAGAACTATGGCTACACCTTC	CASSFQNYGYTF
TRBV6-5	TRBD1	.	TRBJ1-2	TGTGCCAGCAGTCCTGACAGGGTATTGGGCTACACCTTC	CASSPDRVLGYTF
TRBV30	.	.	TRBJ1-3	TGTGCCTGGAGCCGGATAGCGGGGGCCGACTCTGGAAACACCATATATTTT	CAWSRIAGADSGNTIYF
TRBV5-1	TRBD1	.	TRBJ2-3	TGCGCCAGCAGCACGACAGGGAGCGACGCTACGCAGTATTTT	CASSTTGSDATQYF
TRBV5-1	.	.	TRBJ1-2	TGCGCCAGCAGTCAATCGGCTAAACAGGGACGGAAGCCCTATGGCTACACCTTC	CASSQSAKQGRKPYGYTF
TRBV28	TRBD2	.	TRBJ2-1	TGTGCCAGCAGTTTAGGGTCTAGCGGTCCCTACAATGAGCAGTTCTTC	CASSLGSSGPYNEQFF
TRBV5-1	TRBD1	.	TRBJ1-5	TGCGCCAGCAGCCCCACAGGGGTTAGCAATCAGCCCCAGCATTTT	CASSPTGVSNQPQHF
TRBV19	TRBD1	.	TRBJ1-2	TGTGCCATGCCCCGGGACAGCTCGTATGGCTACACCTTC	CAMPRDSSYGYTF
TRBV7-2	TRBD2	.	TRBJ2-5	TGTGCCAGCAGCTTAGTAGCGGGGGAAGAGACCCAGTACTTC	CASSLVAGEETQYF
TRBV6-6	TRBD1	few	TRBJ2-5	TGTGCCAGCAGTCTCGACTACAGGGGACGACCTCAAGAGACCCAGTACTTC	CASSLDYRGRPQETQYF
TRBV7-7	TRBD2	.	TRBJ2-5	TGTGCTAGCAGCCAAACTAGCGGGAGAGAGACCCAGTACTTC	CASSQTSGRETQYF
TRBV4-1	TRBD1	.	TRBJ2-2	TGCGCCAGCAGCCAAGGAGGCAGGGGGCTAGGCGGGGAGCTGTTTTTT	CASSQGGRGLGGELFF
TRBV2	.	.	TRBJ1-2	TGTGCCAGCAGTGTAGAGGGGGGGAACTATGGCTACACCTTC	CASSVEGGNYGYTF
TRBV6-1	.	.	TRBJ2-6	TGTGCCAGCAGTGAGAGGTTCGCTGGGGCCAACGTCCTGACTTTC	CASSERFAGANVLTF
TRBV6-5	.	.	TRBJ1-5	TGTGCCAGCAGTTACCGAAGAGCTCAGCCCCAGCATTTT	CASSYRRAQPQHF
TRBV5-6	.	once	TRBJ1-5	TGTGCCAGCAGCTTGCGGGGTAATCAGCCCCAGCATTTT	CASSLRGNQPQHF
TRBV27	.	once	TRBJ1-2	TGTGCCAGCAGTACAGACAGGTACTATGGCTACACCTTC	CASSTDRYYGYTF
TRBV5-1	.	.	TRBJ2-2	TGCGCCAGCAGCTTGGGGGCAGGGGCAATTAACACCGGGGAGCTGTTTTTT	CASSLGAGAINTGELFF
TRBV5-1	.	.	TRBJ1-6	TGCGCCAGCAGCCCACAGGGTATACGGTCACCCCTCCACTTT	CASSPQGIRSPLHF
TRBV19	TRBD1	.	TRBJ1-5	TGTGCCAGTAGTATAGGGACAGGGCACCAGCCCCAGCATTTT	CASSIGTGHQPQHF
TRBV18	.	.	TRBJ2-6	TGTGCCAGCTCACCGGAGTGGGGGGCTGGGGCCAACGTCCTGACTTTC	CASSPEWGAGANVLTF
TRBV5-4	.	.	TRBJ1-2	TGTGCCAGCAGCTTGGAGGCGGCGTATGGCTACACCTTC	CASSLEAAYGYTF
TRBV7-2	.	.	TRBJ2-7	TGTGCCAGCAGCTTGGGGGGGGCGAGTTACGAGCAGTACTTC	CASSLGGASYEQYF
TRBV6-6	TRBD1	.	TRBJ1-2	TGTGCCAGCAGCTTAGCGACAGGGGGCTATGGCTACACCTTC	CASSLATGGYGYTF
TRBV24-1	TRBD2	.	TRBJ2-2	TGTGCCACCAGTAAAAGAACTAGCGAGAACACCGGGGAGCTGTTTTTT	CATSKRTSENTGELFF
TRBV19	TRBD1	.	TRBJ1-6	TGTGCCACCTCGGACAGGGAGACTAATTCACCCCTCCACTTT	CATSDRETNSPLHF
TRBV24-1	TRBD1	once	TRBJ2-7	TGTGCCACCAGTGACCCAACTCAGGGACAGGGAAACGAGCAGTACTTC	CATSDPTQGQGNEQYF
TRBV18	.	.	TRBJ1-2	TGTGCCAGCTCACCTAGCGTCCCAGCGAACTATGGCTACACCTTC	CASSPSVPANYGYTF
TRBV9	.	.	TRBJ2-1	TGTGCCAGCAGCGTTCCCCAGGGGTTGGGCCGAGGGCCGAGCTCCTACAATGAGCAGTTCTTC	CASSVPQGLGRGPSSYNEQFF
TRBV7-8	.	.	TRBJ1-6	TGTGCCAGCAGCTTACAGGGATCGGCCCTCCACTTT	CASSLQGSALHF